Described below is a single T cell receptor beta chain sequence and its context. No antigen is known for it. This table comes from immunoSEQ multiplex PCR, and its TCRdb copy is limited to in-frame clones, with some not included. The sample contains fewer than 250,000 clones, just under 90% of which appear only once. The data were taken from a study of cytomegalovirus exposure and HLA in healthy donors. Study details: It was reported in a later analysis that the 90 to 150 validation repertoires used the same platform as the roughly 700 first-cohort repertoires. Overall study results and limits: The study labeled more than 150 TCR beta chains cytomegalovirus-associated.

The CDR3 has 15 residues. Germline V gives CDR1 SGHAT, CDR2 FQNNGV. After removal of 5 bases from V and 3 bases from J, the junction contained 9 bases not matched to a gene. The specimen was PBMCs. The chain couples TRBV11-2 to TRBJ2-7; TRBD2 aligns across 8 bases. The receptor's source is a man aged 18 to 30 in good health and CMV-seronegative. CDR3 sequence (DNA): TGTGCCAGCAGCCCCACGGGGGGGCGCTTCTACGAGCAGTACTTC. This codes for CASSPTGGRFYEQYF.